Sequencing of this TCR beta chain was carried out in a study of T cell repertoires in cytomegalovirus infection. Study as a whole: Indicated by public TCR beta signatures were CMV infection and matching HLA type. Findings and caveats of the study: The cumulative frequency of public TCR beta families distinguished individuals who carried CMV together with the relevant HLA. CMV-specific TCR beta clonotypes restricted by HLA-C were the ones dominating the ex vivo response.

CDR3 length: 12 amino acids. Unmatched junction bases numbered 8, after V lost 7 bases and J lost 6 bases. The V gene's germline CDR1 is SQVTM and CDR2 ANQGSEA. A few counts support this clonotype. Its antigen remains unknown. Via MiXCR, TCRdb re-called the reads, giving one row per CDR3 protein. The table lists roughly 100,000 distinct CDR3 sequences, about 17% of them singletons. This chain connects TRBV29-1 to TRBJ1-2; 7 bases are shared with TRBD1. Input material: PBMCs. The receptor comes from a human donor in good health (CMV status not recorded). Some clones in this sample may be carry-over from other donors' samples. CDR3 in amino acids: CSASRGTDGYTF. The CDR3 nucleotides are TGCAGCGCCTCCAGGGGGACGGATGGCTACACCTTC.